This T cell receptor beta chain was captured by sequencing in a study of cytomegalovirus exposure and HLA in healthy donors. Study findings and constraints: A few CMV-associated chains were confirmed in vitro to be specific for CMV antigens. High sensitivity and specificity were reportedly achieved when the classifier diagnosed cytomegalovirus status.

In the case of this clone: Its target is unknown.

Sequencing was performed with immunoSEQ multiplex PCR; in TCRdb, only in-frame clones are kept and a portion is missing. The sample has 70,000 to 80,000 clones; 94% are singletons. The donors were in the roughly 110-subject validation cohort; that cohort was separate from the roughly 730-subject first cohort. V lost 5 bases and J lost 1, with 8 bases in between. The germline CDR1 and CDR2 sequences are SGHNT and YENEEA. The CDR3 is 13 residues long. The chain joins TRBV11-3 to TRBJ1-1, with D tentatively TRBD1 (6 bases). Specimen: PBMCs. The source is a woman aged 18 to 35 in good health and CMV-seronegative. The CDR3 bases are TGTGCCAGCAGCCGACAGGAGAACACTGAAGCTTTCTTT. It codes for CASSRQENTEAFF.